This TCR beta chain was found in a study of cytomegalovirus exposure and HLA in healthy donors. Clones were read by immunoSEQ multiplex PCR, and TCRdb kept only the in-frame ones, dropping some. Here the sample spans roughly 73,000 clones, around 96% being singletons. As to this clone: Its antigen remains unknown.

General study points: In vitro testing confirmed a few CMV-associated chains as specific for CMV antigens. According to the study, some 160 TCR beta chains were cytomegalovirus-associated.

Source material: PBMCs. This sequence originates from a man aged 18 to 30 in good health and CMV-seronegative.

The CDR3 DNA sequence: TGTGCCAGCAGCTTTGGACAGGGAAGGACCGGGGAGCTGTTTTTT. Protein sequence: CASSFGQGRTGELFF. The chain links TRBV7-2 to TRBJ2-2; 8 bases map to TRBD1. V lost 3 bases and J lost 5; bases outside the gene matches: 5. This CDR3 contains 15 residues. Germline CDR1 and CDR2: SGHTA and FQGNSA.